Presented here are 27 T cell receptor beta chains from one specimen sequenced in a study of cytomegalovirus exposure and HLA in healthy donors. The assay was immunoSEQ multiplex PCR, and TCRdb's table has in-frame clones only and misses some. The sample lists more than 250,000 clones, roughly 90% occurring once. Input material: PBMCs. The receptors here all came from a woman aged 25 to 39 in good health and CMV-seropositive.

This chain links TRBV15 with TRBJ1-5, with TRBD1 identical over 9 bases. Unmatched junction bases numbered 11, after V lost 2 bases and J lost 3 bases. CDR1 and CDR2 from the germline V gene are LNHNV and YYDKDF (reference sequence). The CDR3 extends over 18 amino acids. The CDR3 nucleotides are TGTGCCACCAGCAGACCTAACCGGGACAGGGCTTACAATCAGCCCCAGCATTTT. This gives the protein CATSRPNRDRAYNQPQHF.

The CDR3 region is CASSSPRGPQETQYF. The CDR3 bases are TGTGCCAGCAGCTCTCCGCGGGGTCCTCAAGAGACCCAGTACTTC. The V call is TRBV11-2, the J call TRBJ2-5; tentatively, D is TRBD2 (6 bases). V was shortened by 4 bases and J by 2 bases, with 14 bases between the two germline ends. The germline gives CDR1 SGHAT, CDR2 FQNNGV. This CDR3 region has 15 residues. Looking up the rest from reference TRBV11-2 and TRBJ2-5 gives the full variable domain: EAGVAQSPRYKIIEKRQSVAFWCNPISGHATLYWYQQILGQGPKLLIQFQNNGVVDDSQLPKDRFSAERLKGVDSTLKIQPAKLEDSAVYLCASSSPRGPQETQYFGPGTRLLVL.

The chain combines TRBV6-4 with TRBJ1-2, with D tentatively TRBD1 (6 bases). The CDR3 is 14 residues long. Germline V lookup: CDR1 MRHNA, CDR2 SNTAGT. V shed 6 bases and J shed 7 bases, with 18 bases lying between them. As DNA, the CDR3 is TGTGCCAGCAGGAGAACTTCAGGGGTGTCTGGCTACACCTTC. Residues: CASRRTSGVSGYTF.

The chain joins TRBV19 to TRBJ2-5, with no clear D. CDR1 and CDR2 (germline): LNHDA, SQIVND (reference sequence). With 4 bases removed from V and 4 bases from J, the gap between germline ends came to 10 bases. The CDR3 totals 13 residues. This CDR3 is CASSRVAGETQYF. DNA of the CDR3: TGTGCCAGTAGTAGAGTAGCCGGAGAGACCCAGTACTTC.

For the CDR3, the DNA is TGTGCCAGCAGCTTAGGGGTCAAAAGCACAGATACGCAGTATTTT. Translation gives CASSLGVKSTDTQYF. This chain connects TRBV13 to TRBJ2-3; D is unclear. V dropped 0 bases and J dropped 0 bases, with 7 bases sitting between them. Germline V CDR1 and CDR2: PRHDT, FYEKMQ (reference sequence). There are 15 residues in the CDR3.

The V gene is TRBV5-1, the J gene TRBJ1-2, with D possibly matching TRBD1 (6 bases). Deletions cut 0 bases from V and 5 bases from J, with 11 bases between. CDR3 size: 14 residues. Germline assignment: CDR1 SGHRS and CDR2 YFSETQ. CDR3 loop: CASSLGSQGYGYTF. For the CDR3, the DNA is TGCGCCAGCAGCTTGGGGTCCCAGGGGTATGGCTACACCTTC.

The rearrangement links TRBV6-1 to TRBJ1-5; D possibly corresponds to TRBD1 (5 bases). Trimming stripped 7 bases from V and 6 bases from J, with 13 bases between. The CDR3 spans 13 residues. CDR1 and CDR2 from the germline V gene are MNHNS and SASEGT. CDR3 sequence: CASKGASSQPQHF. Here the CDR3 DNA reads TGTGCCAGCAAAGGGGCGTCCTCTCAGCCCCAGCATTTT.

The genes are TRBV4-1 and TRBJ2-7; 7 bases are shared with TRBD1. Trimming took 2 bases from V and 3 from J; bases not matched to a gene: 7. The CDR3 spans 15 residues. Germline V lookup: CDR1 MGHRA, CDR2 YSYEKL. CDR3 sequence (DNA): TGCGCCAGCAGCCAAAATGGGGCAGGGGGCTACGAGCAGTACTTC. Translation gives CASSQNGAGGYEQYF.

The V call is TRBV28, the J call TRBJ2-6; D might be TRBD2 (6 bases). V was trimmed by 6 bases and J by 3 bases, leaving 21 bases between them. This CDR3 has 18 amino acids. Germline lookup yields CDR1 MDHEN and CDR2 SYDVKM. The CDR3 protein is CASSISGTQAGGANVLTF. As DNA, the CDR3 is TGTGCCAGCAGCATATCCGGGACTCAAGCAGGTGGGGCCAACGTCCTGACTTTC.

The chain combines TRBV6-1 with TRBJ2-4; D is uncertain. This CDR3 contains 13 residues. Germline V gene lookup returns CDR1 MNHNS and CDR2 SASEGT. The V gene lost 6 bases and the J gene lost 0 bases, with 6 bases spanning the gap. CDR3 sequence (DNA): TGTGCCAGCAGCCCATTAGCCAAAAACATTCAGTACTTC. Its translation is CASSPLAKNIQYF.

This clone appeared once. The CDR3 reads CAWSVWYSYEQYF. The CDR3 DNA sequence: TGTGCCTGGAGTGTATGGTACTCCTACGAGCAGTACTTC. The chain has TRBV30 and TRBJ2-7; the D is unclear. Germline assignment: CDR1 GTSNPN and CDR2 SVGIG (reference sequence). V lost 0 bases and J lost 0, with 6 bases in between. The CDR3 is made up of 13 amino acids.

The V call is TRBV19, the J call TRBJ2-3; D may be TRBD2 (6 bases). Trimming stripped 7 bases from V and 1 base from J, with 9 bases between. The CDR3 length is 13 residues. Germline values: CDR1 LNHDA, CDR2 SQIVND (reference sequence). Here the CDR3 DNA reads TGTGCCAGTATGTCTAGCGGCACAGATACGCAGTATTTT. This sequence encodes CASMSSGTDTQYF.

This sequence joins TRBV30 and TRBJ2-6, with 7 bases identical to TRBD2. CDR3 length: 18 amino acids. Germline CDR1 reads GTSNPN; CDR2 reads SVGIG (reference sequence). Unmatched junction bases numbered 8, after V lost 0 bases and J lost 0 bases. CDR3 region: CAWSVYRGVSSGANVLTF. The DNA of the CDR3 is TGTGCCTGGAGTGTATACCGGGGGGTAAGCTCTGGGGCCAACGTCCTGACTTTC.

The V call is TRBV2, the J call TRBJ2-3; D is undetermined. Germline CDR1 SNHLY, CDR2 FYNNEI. The CDR3 has 14 amino acids. The V gene lost 0 bases and the J gene lost 11 bases, with 15 bases spanning the gap. DNA of the CDR3: TGTGCCAGCAGTGAAGCCGGGTGGAATATCCGGCAGTATTTT. The encoded protein is CASSEAGWNIRQYF.

The chain links TRBV13 to TRBJ2-4; 7 bases match TRBD1. V was pared by 0 bases and J by 5 bases, with 1 base of the junction left unmatched. This CDR3 spans 14 amino acids. Germline V gives CDR1 PRHDT, CDR2 FYEKMQ (reference sequence). CDR3 DNA sequence: TGTGCCAGCAGCTTAGGGACAGGGCAAAACATTCAGTACTTC. Translated, it gives CASSLGTGQNIQYF.

This chain connects TRBV4-1 to TRBJ2-1; no firm D call. CDR3 size: 12 residues. CDR1 and CDR2 (germline): MGHRA, YSYEKL. V was shortened by 1 base and J by 3 bases, with 1 base between the two germline ends. The CDR3 sequence: CASSQVYNEQFF. The DNA of the CDR3 is TGCGCCAGCAGCCAAGTCTACAATGAGCAGTTCTTC.

The gene calls are TRBV28 and TRBJ1-5; D not certain. Germline V gives CDR1 MDHEN, CDR2 SYDVKM. V lost 1 base and J lost 0, with 10 bases in between. The CDR3 extends over 16 amino acids. The CDR3 DNA is TGTGCCAGCAGTTTATCTTCAGTTTATAGCAATCAGCCCCAGCATTTT. It encodes CASSLSSVYSNQPQHF. Filled out from reference TRBV28 and TRBJ1-5, the complete variable domain reads DVKVTQSSRYLVKRTGEKVFLECVQDMDHENMFWYRQDPGLGLRLIYFSYDVKMKEKGDIPEGYSVSREKKERFSLILESASTNQTSMYLCASSLSSVYSNQPQHFGDGTRLSIL.

The V gene is TRBV6-1, the J gene TRBJ2-7; 7 bases agree with TRBD2. Looked up from germline, CDR1 is MNHNS and CDR2 is SASEGT. The V segment lost 0 bases and the J segment 1 base; nucleotides outside the gene matches: 3. The CDR3 covers 15 residues. As DNA, the CDR3 is TGTGCCAGCAGTGAAGCGGGGGGGGAGTCCTACGAGCAGTACTTC. Its protein product is CASSEAGGESYEQYF.

V is TRBV6-5 and J is TRBJ2-2; D is uncertain. Germline V gene sequence: CDR1 MNHEY, CDR2 SVGAGI. The CDR3 spans 11 residues. The V and J ends lost 4 bases and 6 bases respectively, with 3 bases between them. CDR3: CASSSPGELFF. CDR3 DNA sequence: TGTGCCAGCAGTTCCCCCGGGGAGCTGTTTTTT.

This sequence joins TRBV2 and TRBJ1-5; 9 bases map to TRBD1. Germline-derived CDR1 and CDR2 are SNHLY and FYNNEI. This CDR3 contains 16 residues. The ends lost 5 bases at V and 2 bases at J; junction bases unmatched: 7. For the CDR3, the DNA is TGTGCCAGCAGTCCATTACAGGGGGCTGGCAATCAGCCCCAGCATTTT. This translates into CASSPLQGAGNQPQHF.

The CDR3 nucleotides are TGCGCCAGCAGCCCGGATCGGTCCCAAGAAAAACTGTTTTTT. This encodes CASSPDRSQEKLFF. The chain recombines TRBV4-3 with TRBJ1-4; no clear D gene. Per germline, CDR1 LGHNA and CDR2 YSLEER. The CDR3 runs to 14 residues. Trimming shortened V by 4 bases and J by 8 bases, and 14 bases separated the two germline ends.

The chain links TRBV28 to TRBJ1-2, with D uncertain. Trimming stripped 4 bases from V and 2 bases from J, with 14 bases between. Germline V gene data show CDR1 as MDHEN and CDR2 as SYDVKM. CDR3 length: 15 amino acids. The CDR3 coding sequence is TGTGCCAGCAGTTCGGGTAGGCTTCCCAACTATGGCTACACCTTC. This translates into CASSSGRLPNYGYTF.

The genes are TRBV19 and TRBJ2-7; D is unresolved. Per the germline V gene, CDR1 is LNHDA and CDR2 is SQIVND (reference sequence). The CDR3 is 14 amino acids. Trimming took off 1 base at V and 3 bases at J, with 10 bases between the two ends. CDR3 sequence reads: CASSIGQMGYEQYF. For the CDR3, the DNA is TGTGCCAGTAGTATAGGGCAAATGGGCTACGAGCAGTACTTC.

The V gene is TRBV5-6, the J gene TRBJ2-3, with D perhaps being TRBD1 or TRBD2 (5 bases each). Germline lookup yields CDR1 SGHDT and CDR2 YYEEEE. The ends were cut back, 4 bases at V and 5 bases at J, with 14 bases in the middle. The CDR3 loop spans 14 amino acids. CDR3 nucleotide sequence: TGTGCCAGCAGCGGGGGAACCAGACGAGATACGCAGTATTTT. Protein: CASSGGTRRDTQYF.

The chain carries TRBV6-6 and TRBJ2-5; 9 bases map to TRBD2. The germline V gene encodes CDR1 MNHNY and CDR2 SVGAGI (reference sequence). Trimming took 2 bases from V and 3 from J; bases not matched to a gene: 7. This CDR3 is built from 16 residues. Here the CDR3 reads CASSYGPLAGKETQYF. CDR3 DNA sequence: TGTGCCAGCAGTTACGGCCCTCTAGCGGGGAAAGAGACCCAGTACTTC.

The chain recombines TRBV11-3 with TRBJ2-5; D may be TRBD1 or TRBD2 (5 bases each). V was pared by 5 bases and J by 5 bases, with 18 bases between. Germline V CDR1 and CDR2: SGHNT, YENEEA. CDR3 size: 15 residues. The CDR3, as DNA: TGTGCCAGCAGCACACCGGGACCCCTAGGGGAGACCCAGTACTTC. Amino acid sequence: CASSTPGPLGETQYF.

The chain recombines TRBV7-9 with TRBJ2-7; D is possibly TRBD2 (5 bases). Trimming shortened V by 4 bases and J by 3 bases, and 25 bases separated the two germline ends. This CDR3 contains 18 residues. Per germline, CDR1 SEHNR and CDR2 FQNEAQ (reference sequence). CDR3 DNA: TGTGCCAGCAGCTCTACTGACGTGGCTAGCTTTCGGGTCTACGAGCAGTACTTC. This sequence encodes CASSSTDVASFRVYEQYF.